This T cell receptor (beta chain) was profiled in a study of glioma-infiltrating T cells after dendritic cell vaccination (dated by TCRdb to 2016 to 2017). About the full investigation: The cohort included around 15 glioblastoma patients drawn from Phase I and II dendritic cell vaccination trials, of whom 9 were newly diagnosed and 6 had recurrent disease. In glioblastoma patients vaccinated with dendritic cells, deep sequencing of TCR beta CDR3 regions served to measure tumor-infiltrating lymphocyte content and to compare repertoires between tumor and blood. Survival after dendritic cell vaccination was correlated with TCR sequencing metrics such as TIL content and the overlap between tumor and blood repertoires. Between about 2003 and 2012, patients were given autologous tumor lysate-pulsed dendritic cell vaccination. Patients received three intradermal dendritic cell vaccine injections at biweekly intervals in the arm below the axilla. The vaccine consisted of monocyte-derived dendritic cells cultured about 7 days with IL-4 and GM-CSF, then pulsed overnight with autologous tumor lysate.

Trimming removed 5 bases from V and 0 bases from J, leaving 10 bases between the germline ends. Looking up the germline V gene yields CDR1 SGHAT and CDR2 FQNNGV. The CDR3 starts with the cysteine, ends with the phenylalanine, and has 14 residues. Solely the CDR3 DNA is kept, with 42 bases framed from the first base. A word on this clone: Its target antigen remains unknown. No much larger clone is present one base from it, and per-base qualities are unavailable.

TCRB CDR3 regions were amplified from approximately 2 ug genomic DNA, or all available DNA if less, using the immunoSEQ assay. Multiplex PCR used 60 forward primers for TCR V beta segments and 13 reverse primers for J beta segments. To estimate the number of reads per starting template, synthetic control templates were added to each sample at limiting dilution. Reads of 87 bp were generated by sequencing on the Illumina HiSeq System. Concerning the study's data processing: PCR and sequencing errors were removed by merging closely related sequences with a nearest neighbor algorithm. TCR overlap was measured as the percentage of unique tumor TCR beta sequences also present in the same patient's peripheral blood. What TCRdb holds here is the immuneACCESS table cut down to in-frame rearrangements. Part of the clones is not present; checked against another copy, under half of the missing clones reflect an unresolved V gene, and the others are unexplained. V and J calls and clone size are given by that table; D and trimming were obtained from the DNA. The sample data list 80,000 to 100,000 clones, and 75% to 85% of these were observed just once. Around 5.4% of the sample is taken by the ten largest.

The paper as a whole reports these results and caveats: Higher estimated pretreatment TIL content predicted longer time to progression and overall survival after dendritic cell vaccination. TCR clonality showed no direct relationship with survival, which suggests that a diverse polyclonal response may be important. The response model built on TCR overlap across three groups was characterized as speculative, with prospective validation still needed. The cohort was small and heterogeneous, few patients had complete blood and tumor sets, and even fewer had initial-recurrent tumor pairs.

Patients were selected for having adequate residual fresh-frozen tumor tissue and more than two years of available survival data. Although molecular status otherwise differed among the glioblastoma patients, no patient had an isocitrate dehydrogenase mutation. PBMC were collected before vaccination, two weeks after the third vaccination, and at tumor progression if progression occurred. The Qiagen DNeasy Blood extraction Kit was used for extraction of genomic DNA. The sequence came from a human donor with glioblastoma. This material consisted of blood, taken before dendritic cell vaccination. This sequence uses TRBV11-2 and TRBJ1-2, with the D gene too uncertain to name. The CDR3 region has the sequence CASSPTYANYGYTF. The nucleotide sequence reads TGTGCCAGCAGCCCAACATATGCTAACTATGGCTACACCTTC. With the rest looked up from the reference TRBV11-2 and TRBJ1-2 genes rather than sequenced, the full variable domain is EAGVAQSPRYKIIEKRQSVAFWCNPISGHATLYWYQQILGQGPKLLIQFQNNGVVDDSQLPKDRFSAERLKGVDSTLKIQPAKLEDSAVYLCASSPTYANYGYTFGSGTRLTVV.